This T cell receptor beta chain was found in a study of T cells in Graves' hyperthyroidism and ophthalmopathy. Across the whole study: Peripheral blood was taken when the disease was first diagnosed, before any treatment began.

RNA transcripts yielded amplified TCR beta CDR3 regions. When the TCR CDR3 underwent first-round RT-PCR, the HTBI primer set was used. TCRdb recomputed calls from the multiplex PCR reads with MiXCR, one row per CDR3 protein. The sample contains around 340,000 distinct CDR3 sequences, roughly 15% of which appear only once. There are 15 residues in the CDR3. Trimming at V came to 5 bases and at J to 2 bases, leaving 3 bases not matched to a gene. Germline assignment: CDR1 DFQATT and CDR2 SNEGSKA (reference sequence). Uncontrolled infection, other autoimmune disease, pregnancy or lactation disqualified patients from enrolment. Study-level results: Using 13 V-J features, a model discriminated ophthalmopathy from stable hyperthyroidism.

This clonotype was seen more than once but under ten times. Its target is unknown. This chain links TRBV20-1 with TRBJ2-1; 13 bases align to TRBD2. Material: blood. This clonotype was sampled from a man aged 25 to 40 with Graves' hyperthyroidism. This CDR3 reads CSAGTSGKTYNEQFF. In DNA, the CDR3 is TGCAGTGCTGGGACTAGCGGGAAGACCTACAATGAGCAGTTCTTC.